The 12 T cell receptor beta chains given below trace back to one sample, sequenced in a study of blood T cell repertoires in COVID-19. The data were produced by immunoSEQ multiplex PCR, yet TCRdb's version contains in-frame clones alone and is incomplete. The sample holds about 180,000 clones, approximately 83% seen once. Sequencing used peripheral blood. These receptors originate from a man in his sixties with acute or convalescent COVID-19.

The sample holds one count of this clone. The chain joins TRBV5-1 to TRBJ2-4; D may be TRBD2 (6 bases). The germline V gene has CDR1 SGHRS and CDR2 YFSETQ. CDR3 length: 16 residues. Between the trimmed V and J ends, which lost 0 bases and 0 bases, there was a span of 10 bases. The CDR3 sequence is CASSLAPGEAKNIQYF. CDR3 DNA sequence: TGCGCCAGCAGCTTGGCCCCGGGAGAAGCCAAAAACATTCAGTACTTC.

The chain employs TRBV27 and TRBJ2-1, with 10 positions matching TRBD2. Trimming cost V 2 bases and J 7 bases; bases outside gene matches: 2. CDR3 length: 14 residues. Germline loops: CDR1 MNHEY, CDR2 SMNVEV (reference sequence). CDR3 in amino acids: CASSLGTSVNEQFF. The CDR3 bases are TGTGCCAGCAGTTTAGGGACTAGCGTTAATGAGCAGTTCTTC.

This clone was detected once. The gene calls are TRBV10-3 and TRBJ2-7; maybe TRBD1 (6 bases). The CDR3 consists of 11 residues. The germline gives CDR1 ENHRY, CDR2 SYGVKD. Trimming left V 10 bases short and J 7 bases short, with 14 bases between. Written as DNA, the CDR3 is TGTGCCACTCAGACAGGTGGGGAGCAGTACTTC. Residues: CATQTGGEQYF.

This sequence joins TRBV5-5 and TRBJ2-5, with TRBD2 matching over 10 bases. V shed 2 bases and J 2 bases; nucleotides not matched to a gene: 3. The CDR3 contains 15 residues. Germline CDR1 reads SGHKS; CDR2 reads YYEKEE (reference sequence). The CDR3 region is CASSLLAGLQETQYF. CDR3 DNA: TGTGCCAGCAGCTTACTAGCGGGACTGCAAGAGACCCAGTACTTC.

The rearrangement links TRBV12-5 to TRBJ1-3; D is possibly TRBD1 (6 bases). Germline CDR1 and CDR2: LGHNT and FRNRAP. The CDR3 has 15 amino acids. Deletions cut 6 bases from V and 0 bases from J, with 12 bases between. The CDR3 DNA reads as TGTGCTAGTGGCCCTGGGGGCGACTCTGGAAACACCATATATTTT. Its translation is CASGPGGDSGNTIYF.

The chain recombines TRBV6-4 with TRBJ2-2; 7 bases map to TRBD2. The CDR3 is 14 amino acids. Germline CDR1 and CDR2: MRHNA and SNTAGT. Trimming removed 7 bases from V and 7 bases from J; junction bases left unmatched: 9. The CDR3 loop is CASKVGLGDGELFF. CDR3 in DNA: TGTGCCAGCAAGGTTGGACTAGGGGACGGGGAGCTGTTTTTT.

The chain links TRBV5-8 to TRBJ2-3; D unclear. This CDR3 contains 15 residues. Germline assignment: CDR1 SGHTS and CDR2 YDEGEE. V was cut by 2 bases and J by 2 bases, with 12 bases left in between. CDR3 nucleotides: TGTGCCAGCAGCTTCCCTAAGATCTACACAGATACGCAGTATTTT. Residues: CASSFPKIYTDTQYF.

This clone has only a few counts. V and J are TRBV29-1 and TRBJ2-1, with D possibly matching TRBD1 (6 bases). Between the trimmed V and J ends, which lost 5 bases and 0 bases, there was a span of 11 bases. The germline V gene has CDR1 SQVTM and CDR2 ANQGSEA. CDR3 length equals 14 residues. DNA for the CDR3: TGCAGCGTTAGGGGGAGAAACTCCTACAATGAGCAGTTCTTC. This gives the protein CSVRGRNSYNEQFF.

The genes are TRBV5-8 and TRBJ1-6; tentatively, D is TRBD1 (5 bases). The CDR3 consists of 14 residues. V was cut by 6 bases and J by 9 bases, with 16 bases left in between. Germline V gives CDR1 SGHTS, CDR2 YDEGEE. The CDR3 region is CASTSRQGGSPLHF. The CDR3 DNA follows: TGTGCCAGCACCTCACGTCAGGGTGGTTCACCCCTCCACTTT.

This clone came up once. The rearrangement joins TRBV28 to TRBJ2-2; TRBD2 aligns across 12 bases. V gave up 6 bases and J gave up 6 bases; unmatched junction bases: 5. The CDR3 length is 15 residues. Germline-derived CDR1 and CDR2 are MDHEN and SYDVKM. The CDR3 loop reads CASRTRLAGAGELFF. In DNA, the CDR3 is TGTGCCAGCAGAACCAGACTAGCGGGAGCCGGGGAGCTGTTTTTT.

This clone was recorded only once. V is TRBV4-1 and J is TRBJ2-2; 7 nucleotides align to TRBD2. J gave up 4 bases and V 8 bases, and 13 bases lay outside the gene matches. CDR1 is MGHRA and CDR2 is YSYEKL in the germline V gene. The CDR3 runs to 16 residues. The CDR3 nucleotides read TGCGCCAGCGGCTACCCTCTAGCGGCGAGCACCGGGGAGCTGTTTTTT. It codes for CASGYPLAASTGELFF.

The chain links TRBV10-3 to TRBJ2-7; 11 nucleotides agree with TRBD2. The CDR3 length is 14 residues. J was trimmed by 0 bases and V by 5 bases; bases with no gene match: 0. CDR1 ENHRY and CDR2 SYGVKD come from the germline V gene. CDR3 sequence (DNA): TGTGCCATCAGTACTAGCGGGGGCTCCTACGAGCAGTACTTC. The encoded protein is CAISTSGGSYEQYF.